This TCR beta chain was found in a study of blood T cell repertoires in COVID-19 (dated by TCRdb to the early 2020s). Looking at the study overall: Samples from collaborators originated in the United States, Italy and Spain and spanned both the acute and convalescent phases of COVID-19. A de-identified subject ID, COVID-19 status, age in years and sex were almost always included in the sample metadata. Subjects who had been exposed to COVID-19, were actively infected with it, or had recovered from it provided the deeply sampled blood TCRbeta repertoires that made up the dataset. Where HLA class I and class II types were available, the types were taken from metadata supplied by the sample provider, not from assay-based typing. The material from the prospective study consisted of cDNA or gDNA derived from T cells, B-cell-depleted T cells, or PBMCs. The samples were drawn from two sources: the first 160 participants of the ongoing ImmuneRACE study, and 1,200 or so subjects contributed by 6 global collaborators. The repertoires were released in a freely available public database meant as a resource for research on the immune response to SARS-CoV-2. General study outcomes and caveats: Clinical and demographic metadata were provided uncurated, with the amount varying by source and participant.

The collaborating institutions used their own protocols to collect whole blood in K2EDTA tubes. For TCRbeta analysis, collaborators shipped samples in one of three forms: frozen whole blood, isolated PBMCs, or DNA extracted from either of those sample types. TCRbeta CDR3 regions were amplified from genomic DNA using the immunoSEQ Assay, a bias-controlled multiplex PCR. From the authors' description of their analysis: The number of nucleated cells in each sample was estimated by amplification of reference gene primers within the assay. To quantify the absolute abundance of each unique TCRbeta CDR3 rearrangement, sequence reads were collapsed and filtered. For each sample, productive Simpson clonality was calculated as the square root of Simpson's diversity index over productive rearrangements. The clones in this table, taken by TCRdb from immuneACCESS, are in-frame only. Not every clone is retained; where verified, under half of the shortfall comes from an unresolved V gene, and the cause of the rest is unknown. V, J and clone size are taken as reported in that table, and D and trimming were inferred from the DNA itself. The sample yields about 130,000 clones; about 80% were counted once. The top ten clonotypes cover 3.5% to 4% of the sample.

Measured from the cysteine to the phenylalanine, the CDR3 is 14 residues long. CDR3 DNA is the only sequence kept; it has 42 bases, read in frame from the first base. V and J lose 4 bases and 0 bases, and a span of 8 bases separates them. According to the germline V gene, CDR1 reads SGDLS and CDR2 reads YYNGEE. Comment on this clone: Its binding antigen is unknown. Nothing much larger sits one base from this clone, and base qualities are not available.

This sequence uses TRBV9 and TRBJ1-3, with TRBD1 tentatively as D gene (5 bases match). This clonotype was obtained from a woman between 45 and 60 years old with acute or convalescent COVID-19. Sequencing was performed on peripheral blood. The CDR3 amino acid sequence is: CASSRGSSGNTIYF. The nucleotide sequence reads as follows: TGTGCCAGCAGCCGGGGGAGCTCTGGAAACACCATATATTTT.